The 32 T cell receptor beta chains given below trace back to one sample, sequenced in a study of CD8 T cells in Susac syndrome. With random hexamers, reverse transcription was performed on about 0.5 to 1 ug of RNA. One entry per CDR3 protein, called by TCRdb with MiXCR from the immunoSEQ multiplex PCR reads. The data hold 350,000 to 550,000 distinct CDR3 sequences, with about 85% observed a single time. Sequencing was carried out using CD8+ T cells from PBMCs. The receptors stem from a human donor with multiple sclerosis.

The DNA of the CDR3 is TGTGCCTGGAGTCCCCAGCGGGAGGGGAGCTCCTACGAGCAGTACTTC. This sequence encodes CAWSPQREGSSYEQYF. The V and J genes are TRBV30 and TRBJ2-7; 10 nucleotides align to TRBD2. CDR1 GTSNPN and CDR2 SVGIG come from the germline V gene (reference sequence). V lost 2 bases and J lost 0; bases outside the gene matches: 7. The CDR3 has 16 residues.

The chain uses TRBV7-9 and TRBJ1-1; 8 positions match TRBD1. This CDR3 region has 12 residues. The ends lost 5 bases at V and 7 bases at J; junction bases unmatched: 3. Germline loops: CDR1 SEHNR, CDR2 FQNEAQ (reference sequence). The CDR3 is CASSETGDEAFF. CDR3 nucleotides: TGTGCCAGCAGCGAGACAGGGGATGAAGCTTTCTTT.

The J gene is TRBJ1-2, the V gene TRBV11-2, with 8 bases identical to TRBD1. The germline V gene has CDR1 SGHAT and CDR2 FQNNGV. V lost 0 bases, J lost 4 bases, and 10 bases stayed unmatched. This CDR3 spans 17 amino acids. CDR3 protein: CASSLDVTGGFGYGYTF. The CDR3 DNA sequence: TGTGCCAGCAGCTTAGATGTAACAGGGGGTTTCGGCTATGGCTACACCTTC.

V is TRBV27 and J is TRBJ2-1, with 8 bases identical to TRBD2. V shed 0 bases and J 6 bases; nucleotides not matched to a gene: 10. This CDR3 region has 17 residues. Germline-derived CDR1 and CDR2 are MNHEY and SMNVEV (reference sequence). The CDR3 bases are TGTGCCAGCAGTTTATCCCCACTAGCGGCCCCGGTCAATGAGCAGTTCTTC. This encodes CASSLSPLAAPVNEQFF.

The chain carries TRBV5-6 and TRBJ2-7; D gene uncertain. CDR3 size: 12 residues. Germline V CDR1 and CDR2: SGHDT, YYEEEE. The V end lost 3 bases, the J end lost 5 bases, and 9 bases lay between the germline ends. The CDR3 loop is CASSSEGNEQYF. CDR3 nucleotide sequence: TGTGCCAGCAGCTCAGAAGGGAACGAGCAGTACTTC.

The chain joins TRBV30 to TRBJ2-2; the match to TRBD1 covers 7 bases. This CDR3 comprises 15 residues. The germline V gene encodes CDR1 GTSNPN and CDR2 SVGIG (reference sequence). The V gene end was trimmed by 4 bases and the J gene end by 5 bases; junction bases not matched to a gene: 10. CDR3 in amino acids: CAWMPDRDGTGELFF. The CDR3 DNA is TGTGCCTGGATGCCCGACAGGGACGGGACCGGGGAGCTGTTTTTT. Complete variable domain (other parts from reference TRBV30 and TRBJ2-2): SQTIHQWPATLVQPVGSPLSLECTVEGTSNPNLYWYRQAAGRGLQLLFYSVGIGQISSEVPQNLSASRPQDRQFILSSKKLLLSDSGFYLCAWMPDRDGTGELFFGEGSRLTVL.

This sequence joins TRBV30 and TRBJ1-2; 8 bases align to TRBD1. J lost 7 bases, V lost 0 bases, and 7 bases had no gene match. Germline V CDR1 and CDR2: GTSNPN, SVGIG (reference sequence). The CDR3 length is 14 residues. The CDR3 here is CAWSVGQGVFGYTF. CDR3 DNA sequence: TGTGCCTGGAGTGTTGGACAGGGTGTCTTTGGCTACACCTTC.

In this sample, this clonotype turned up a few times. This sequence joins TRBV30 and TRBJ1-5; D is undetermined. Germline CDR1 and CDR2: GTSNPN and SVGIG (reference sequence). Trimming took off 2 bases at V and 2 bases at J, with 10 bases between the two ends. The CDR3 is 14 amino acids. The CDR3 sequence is CAWSPGLGNQPQHF. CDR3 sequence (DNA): TGTGCCTGGAGTCCCGGACTAGGCAATCAGCCCCAGCATTTT.

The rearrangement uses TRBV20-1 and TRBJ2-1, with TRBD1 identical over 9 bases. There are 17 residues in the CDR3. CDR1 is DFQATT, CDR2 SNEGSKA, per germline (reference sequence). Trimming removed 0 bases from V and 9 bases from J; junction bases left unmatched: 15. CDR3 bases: TGCAGTGCTAGAGATGCACAGGGGGCGCATGATTTGGCTGAGCAGTTCTTC. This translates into CSARDAQGAHDLAEQFF.

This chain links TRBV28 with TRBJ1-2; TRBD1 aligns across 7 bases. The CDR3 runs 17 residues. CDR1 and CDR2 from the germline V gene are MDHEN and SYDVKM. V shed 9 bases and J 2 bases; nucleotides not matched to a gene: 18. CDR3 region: CASISGTETKRNYGYTF. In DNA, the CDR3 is TGTGCCAGTATTTCCGGGACAGAGACGAAGAGGAACTATGGCTACACCTTC.

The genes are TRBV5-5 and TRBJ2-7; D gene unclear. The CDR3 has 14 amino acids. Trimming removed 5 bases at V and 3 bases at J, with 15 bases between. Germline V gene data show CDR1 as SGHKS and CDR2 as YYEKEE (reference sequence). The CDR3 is CASSSYSPGYEQYF. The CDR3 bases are TGTGCCAGCAGTTCCTACTCCCCGGGCTACGAGCAGTACTTC.

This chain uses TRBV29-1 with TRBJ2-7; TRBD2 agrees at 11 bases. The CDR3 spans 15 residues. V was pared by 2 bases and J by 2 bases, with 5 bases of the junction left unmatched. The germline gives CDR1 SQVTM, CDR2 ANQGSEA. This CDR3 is CSVERLAGGPYEQYF. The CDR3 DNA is TGCAGCGTTGAACGGCTAGCGGGGGGACCCTACGAGCAGTACTTC.

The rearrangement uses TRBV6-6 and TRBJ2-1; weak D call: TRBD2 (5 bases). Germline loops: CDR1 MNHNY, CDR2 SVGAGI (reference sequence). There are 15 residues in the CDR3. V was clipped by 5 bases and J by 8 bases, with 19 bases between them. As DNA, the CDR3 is TGTGCCAGCAGTCCACTAGTTCCCCCTCGGGATGAGCAGTTCTTC. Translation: CASSPLVPPRDEQFF.

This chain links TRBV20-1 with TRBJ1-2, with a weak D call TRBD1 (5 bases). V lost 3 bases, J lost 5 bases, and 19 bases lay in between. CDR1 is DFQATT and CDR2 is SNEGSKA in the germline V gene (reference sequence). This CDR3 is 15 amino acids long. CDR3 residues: CSARDAISGVYGYTF. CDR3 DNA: TGCAGTGCTAGGGACGCAATCTCGGGGGTTTATGGCTACACCTTC.

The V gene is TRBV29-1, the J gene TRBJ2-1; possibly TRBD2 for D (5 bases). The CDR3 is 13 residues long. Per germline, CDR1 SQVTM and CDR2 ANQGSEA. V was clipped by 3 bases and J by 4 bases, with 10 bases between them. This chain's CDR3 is CSVDQTSYNEQFF. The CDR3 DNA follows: TGCAGCGTTGACCAAACTAGTTACAATGAGCAGTTCTTC.

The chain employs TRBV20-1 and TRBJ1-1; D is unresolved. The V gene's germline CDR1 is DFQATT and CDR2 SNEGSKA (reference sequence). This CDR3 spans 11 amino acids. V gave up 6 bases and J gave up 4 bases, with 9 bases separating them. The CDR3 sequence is CSAPLGTEAFF. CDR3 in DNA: TGCAGTGCCCCCCTGGGCACTGAAGCTTTCTTT.

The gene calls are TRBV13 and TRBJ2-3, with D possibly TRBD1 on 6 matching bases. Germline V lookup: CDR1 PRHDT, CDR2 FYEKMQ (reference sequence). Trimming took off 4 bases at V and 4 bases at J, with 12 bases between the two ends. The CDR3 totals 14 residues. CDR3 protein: CASSSDRGPDTQYF. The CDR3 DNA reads TGTGCCAGCAGCTCGGACAGAGGGCCAGATACGCAGTATTTT.

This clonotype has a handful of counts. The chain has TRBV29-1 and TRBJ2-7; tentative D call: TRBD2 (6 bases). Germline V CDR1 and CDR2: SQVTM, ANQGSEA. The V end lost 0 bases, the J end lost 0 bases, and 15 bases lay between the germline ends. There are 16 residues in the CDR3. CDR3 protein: CSVEEEGSSGSYEQYF. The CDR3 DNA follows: TGCAGCGTTGAAGAGGAGGGAAGTTCGGGCTCCTACGAGCAGTACTTC.

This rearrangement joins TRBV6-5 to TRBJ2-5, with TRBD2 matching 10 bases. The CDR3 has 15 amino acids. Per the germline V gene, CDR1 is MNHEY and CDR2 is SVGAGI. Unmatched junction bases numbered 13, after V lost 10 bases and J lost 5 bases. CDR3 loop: CATTTEREGAETQYF. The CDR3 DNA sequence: TGTGCCACCACTACTGAGCGGGAGGGCGCGGAGACCCAGTACTTC.

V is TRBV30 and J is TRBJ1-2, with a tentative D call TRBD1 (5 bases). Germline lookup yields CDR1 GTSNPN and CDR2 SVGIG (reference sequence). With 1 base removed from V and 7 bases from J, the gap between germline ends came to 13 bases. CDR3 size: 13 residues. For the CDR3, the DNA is TGTGCCTGGAGTGACGGGACGGGGAGTGGCTACACCTTC. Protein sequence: CAWSDGTGSGYTF.

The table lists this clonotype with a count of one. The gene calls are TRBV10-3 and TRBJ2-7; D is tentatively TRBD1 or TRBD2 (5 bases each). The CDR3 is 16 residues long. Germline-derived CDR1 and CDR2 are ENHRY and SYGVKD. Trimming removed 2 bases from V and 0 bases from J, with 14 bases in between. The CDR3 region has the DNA TGTGCCATCAGTGAGCCGTGGGGCACTAGCTCCTACGAGCAGTACTTC. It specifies CAISEPWGTSSYEQYF.

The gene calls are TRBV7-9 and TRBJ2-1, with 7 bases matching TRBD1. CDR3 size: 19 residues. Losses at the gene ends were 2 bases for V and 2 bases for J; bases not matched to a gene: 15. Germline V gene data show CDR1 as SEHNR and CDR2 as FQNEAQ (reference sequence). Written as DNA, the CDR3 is TGTGCCAGCAGCTTATTTCGGGATCGACAGGGTAGGGCCTACAATGAGCAGTTCTTC. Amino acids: CASSLFRDRQGRAYNEQFF.

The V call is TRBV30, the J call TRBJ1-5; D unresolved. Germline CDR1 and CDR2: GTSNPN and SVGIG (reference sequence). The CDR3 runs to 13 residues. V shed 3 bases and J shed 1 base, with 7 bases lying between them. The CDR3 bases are TGTGCCTGGAGCCCCTGGAGCAATCAGCCCCAGCATTTT. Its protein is CAWSPWSNQPQHF.

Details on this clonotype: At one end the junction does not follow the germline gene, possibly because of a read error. CDR3 loop: CASSPPLGQGNTEAFF. DNA of the CDR3: TGTGCCAGCAGCCCTCCGCTGGGCCAGGGGAACACTGAAGCCTTCTTT. The V gene is TRBV12-3 or TRBV12-4, the J gene TRBJ1-1, with TRBD1 as a possible D gene (6 bases). CDR3 size: 16 residues.

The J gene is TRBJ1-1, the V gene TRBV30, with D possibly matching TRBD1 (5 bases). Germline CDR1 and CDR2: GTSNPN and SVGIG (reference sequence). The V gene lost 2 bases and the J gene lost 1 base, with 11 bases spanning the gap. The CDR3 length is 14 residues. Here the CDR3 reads CAWSTGVGNTEAFF. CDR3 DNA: TGTGCCTGGAGTACGGGGGTAGGGAACACTGAAGCTTTCTTT.

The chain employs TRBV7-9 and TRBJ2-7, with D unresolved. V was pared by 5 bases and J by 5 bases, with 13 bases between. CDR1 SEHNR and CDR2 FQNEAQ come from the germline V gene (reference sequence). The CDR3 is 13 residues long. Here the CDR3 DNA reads TGTGCCAGCAGCCCCCCCATAAGAAACGAGCAGTACTTC. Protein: CASSPPIRNEQYF. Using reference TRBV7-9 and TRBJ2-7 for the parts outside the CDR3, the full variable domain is DTGVSQNPRHKITKRGQNVTFRCDPISEHNRLYWYRQTLGQGPEFLTYFQNEAQLEKSRLLSDRFSAERPKGSFSTLEIQRTEQGDSAMYLCASSPPIRNEQYFGPGTRLTVT.

The CDR3 sequence is CASSLRHQPQHF. CDR3 coding DNA: TGTGCCAGCAGCCTAAGGCATCAGCCCCAGCATTTT. This rearrangement joins TRBV28 to TRBJ1-5; D is uncertain. CDR3 length: 12 residues. V was shortened by 6 bases and J by 5 bases, with 8 bases between the two germline ends. Germline-derived CDR1 and CDR2 are MDHEN and SYDVKM.

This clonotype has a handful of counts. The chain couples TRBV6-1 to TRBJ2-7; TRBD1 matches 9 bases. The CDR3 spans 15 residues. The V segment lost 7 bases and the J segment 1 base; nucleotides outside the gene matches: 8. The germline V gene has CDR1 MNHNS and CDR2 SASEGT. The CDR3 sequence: CASIGPGQGSYEQYF. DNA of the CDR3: TGTGCCAGCATCGGACCGGGACAGGGTTCCTACGAGCAGTACTTC.

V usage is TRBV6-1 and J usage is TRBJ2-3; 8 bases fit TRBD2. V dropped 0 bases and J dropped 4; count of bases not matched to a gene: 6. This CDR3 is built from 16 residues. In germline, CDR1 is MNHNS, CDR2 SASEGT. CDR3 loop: CASSEARGASADTQYF. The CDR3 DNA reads TGTGCCAGCAGTGAAGCGCGGGGGGCATCTGCAGATACGCAGTATTTT.

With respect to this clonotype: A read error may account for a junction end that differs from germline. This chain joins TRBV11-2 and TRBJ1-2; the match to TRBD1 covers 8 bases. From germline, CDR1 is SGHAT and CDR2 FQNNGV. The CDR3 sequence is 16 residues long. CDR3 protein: CASSIMDRAANYGHTF. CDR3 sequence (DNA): TGTGCCAGCAGCATAATGGACAGGGCAGCTAACTATGGCCACACCTTC.

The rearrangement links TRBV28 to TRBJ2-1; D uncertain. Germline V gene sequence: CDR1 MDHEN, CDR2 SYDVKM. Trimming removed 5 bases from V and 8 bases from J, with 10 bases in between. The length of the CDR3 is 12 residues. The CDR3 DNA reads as TGTGCCAGCAGTCTCAATAGCTATGAGCAGTTCTTC. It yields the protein CASSLNSYEQFF.

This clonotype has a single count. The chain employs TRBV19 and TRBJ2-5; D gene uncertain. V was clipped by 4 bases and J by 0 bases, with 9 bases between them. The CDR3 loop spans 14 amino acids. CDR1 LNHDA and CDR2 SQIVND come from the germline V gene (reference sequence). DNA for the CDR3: TGTGCCAGTAGTACCTCGGTGGACCAAGAGACCCAGTACTTC. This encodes CASSTSVDQETQYF.